This T cell receptor (beta chain) was sequenced in a study of blood T cell repertoires in COVID-19. Whole-study context: Specimens from acute and convalescent COVID-19 originated in the United States, Italy and Spain. PBMCs, B-cell-depleted T cells, or T cells provided the cDNA or gDNA that made up the material.

Per the original methods: Cell counts per sample came from amplifying reference gene primers. Libraries were prepared by immunoSEQ multiplex PCR; TCRdb keeps only in-frame clonotypes and omits some of them. D and trimming come from the DNA, and the V and J calls and clone size come from that table. The sample includes about 670,000 clones, about 90% of them seen just once. Specimen: peripheral blood. The sequence was collected from a woman between 18 and 29 years old with acute or convalescent COVID-19.

The CDR3 loop reads CASSFRTGGEKLFF. The CDR3 DNA sequence: TGTGCCAGCAGTTTTCGGACAGGGGGTGAAAAACTGTTTTTT. J is TRBJ1-4 and V is TRBV27, with 10 bases fitting TRBD1. J was trimmed by 7 bases and V by 3 bases; bases with no gene match: 2. The CDR3 is made up of 14 amino acids. Germline V gene lookup returns CDR1 MNHEY and CDR2 SMNVEV (reference sequence).